This T cell receptor beta chain appears in the sequencing data of a study of PD-L1 blockade in urothelial cancer (dated by TCRdb to the late 2010s). A note on the overall study: All patients started therapy around 2014 and received atezolizumab 1,200 mg intravenously every 3 weeks. Twenty-five of 29 patients were identified as males with urothelial cancer of bladder origin, and a prior smoking history was reported by 18 of 29 patients. Patients had an ECOG performance status of 0 or 1 and had received between 0 and 3 prior chemotherapy regimens. Blood samples were analyzed at 3 weeks after treatment start (second dose) and at 6 weeks after treatment start. Blood samples yielded a median of roughly 140,000 T cells and tens of thousands of unique TCRs, with median clonality 0.080. The study was an exploratory multi-omic analysis of somatic, immune and clinical correlates of response to PD-L1 blockade with atezolizumab in urothelial cancer. Pretreatment tumor samples, along with matched peripheral blood serially collected before and after atezolizumab treatment, were subjected to TCR sequencing. Progression-free survival longer than 6 months counted as durable clinical benefit, and TCR features were additionally tested against both progression-free and overall survival. In the same patients who had TCR sequencing, pretreatment tumors also underwent whole exome sequencing and RNA sequencing. Nine patients achieved durable clinical benefit and about 19 did not. Approximately 30 patients had pretreatment blood TCR-seq, about 25 had at least one posttreatment blood collection, and about 25 had tumor TCR-seq. Here is what the overall study found, with its caveats: Among patients with durable benefit, tumor-associated TCR clones showed greater expansion in peripheral blood 3 weeks after treatment started (n = 22, p = 0.022). Improved progression-free and overall survival was found to be associated with pretreatment peripheral blood TCR clonality below the median. Because the sample size was small (n of about 27) and many of the analyses were exploratory, the results are meant to be hypothesis-generating.

V is pared back by 1 base and J by 1 base, with 13 bases lying between the germline termini. Per the germline V gene, SGHTA is the CDR1 and FQGNSA is the CDR2. From the cysteine up to the phenylalanine, the CDR3 has a length of 16 residues. Kept here is only the CDR3 DNA, which spans 48 bases and is read in frame from base 1. The time point label here, explained by the study, means: pretreatment peripheral blood. A total of some 30 patients with locally advanced or metastatic urothelial carcinoma, treated at Memorial Sloan Kettering on a trial protocol, made up the cohort. Peripheral blood mononuclear cells were collected from each patient pretreatment and during treatment, giving between 1 and 8 total time points per patient. The Qiagen DNeasy Blood extraction kit was used to purify genomic DNA from total PBMCs and tumor samples. PBMCs were collected pretreatment and during treatment and were isolated and stored as previously described.

Synthetic TCR analog templates were spiked into each PCR to estimate absolute template abundance from read counts. The immunoSEQ assay used bias-controlled V and J gene primers to amplify TCRbeta CDR3 regions from genomic DNA. Sequencing of rearranged TCRbeta segments was done at approximately 20X coverage. For the original study's pipeline: Sequencing errors were corrected by clustering, and CDR3s were annotated against IMGT so that V, D and J genes could be assigned. Only productive TCRbeta rearrangements were used in downstream analyses, excluding out-of-frame or stop-codon sequences. Clonality was calculated as one minus the Shannon entropy normalized by the log of the number of unique productive sequences. Fisher's exact test with Benjamini-Hochberg correction, at a threshold of adjusted p below 0.01, was used to find clones that differed between time points or between blood and tumor. Not all clones reach the TCRdb copy of this immuneACCESS table, which keeps in-frame sequences only. Checked studies attribute under half of the gap to unresolved V genes and leave the rest unexplained. That table supplies the V and J calls and clone size; D and trimming were determined from the DNA. The sample table records 50,000 to 75,000 clones; approximately 75% of these occur just once. The ten most abundant clones make up 1.6% of the sample.

As to this clone: Its target antigen remains unknown. Qualities for individual bases were not recorded, and no much larger clone is one base off.

The TCR originated in a man in his 70s with urothelial cancer. The chain is assembled from TRBV7-2 and TRBJ2-5; TRBD1 is a weak D gene call, 6 bases matching. Sequencing was performed on PBMCs, taken around atezolizumab (anti-PD-L1) treatment. The CDR3 region: CASSLGDTVIQETQYF. The sequenced DNA is TGTGCCAGCAGCTTAGGGGACACGGTCATCCAAGAGACCCAGTACTTC.